One and the same sample provided the 29 T cell receptor beta chains below, sequenced in a study of blood T cells in healthy people across ages. Primed by a sample-barcoded 5' primer and a J-beta primer mix, a second PCR proceeded for 7 to 11 cycles. TCRdb used MiXCR to reprocess the 5' RACE reads, holding one entry per CDR3 protein. The sample yields approximately 1,000,000 distinct CDR3 sequences, 45% seen once. Sequencing input: blood. The source is a woman aged 55-69 years in good health.

The genes are TRBV20-1 and TRBJ2-7; TRBD2 might be the D (6 bases). This CDR3 comprises 15 residues. Germline V gives CDR1 DFQATT, CDR2 SNEGSKA (reference sequence). Between the trimmed V and J ends, which lost 6 bases and 10 bases, there was a span of 28 bases. The CDR3 DNA reads as TGCAGTGCGGACGGGCTAGCGCAAACCAAAAACGTTCAGTACTTC. This codes for CSADGLAQTKNVQYF.

The chain couples TRBV5-1 to TRBJ2-3; the match to TRBD2 covers 8 bases. Germline assignment: CDR1 SGHRS and CDR2 YFSETQ. J was trimmed by 0 bases and V by 7 bases; bases with no gene match: 4. The CDR3 runs 14 residues. The CDR3 bases are TGCGCCAGCGGTTTAGCGGGAAGCACAGATACGCAGTATTTT. Translating it yields CASGLAGSTDTQYF.

In its sample, this clonotype was seen a few times. This chain links TRBV6-2 or TRBV6-3 with TRBJ2-7; possible D gene TRBD1, 6 bases. This CDR3 has 14 amino acids. V shed 6 bases and J shed 2 bases, with 14 bases lying between them. Germline CDR1 MNHEY, CDR2 SVGEGT. CDR3 DNA sequence: TGTGCCAGCAGGGGACAAGGACAGCCCTACGAGCAGTACTTC. Protein product: CASRGQGQPYEQYF.

This clonotype was counted a few times. This chain connects TRBV7-2 to TRBJ2-3; tentatively, D is TRBD2 (6 bases). Trimming pared 5 bases from V and 1 base from J, leaving 16 bases between. This CDR3 has 16 amino acids. CDR1 is SGHTA and CDR2 is FQGNSA in the germline V gene. The CDR3 DNA reads TGTGCCAGCAGCCCCGTAGGCGGGGTCTGCACAGATACGCAGTATTTT. Encoded protein: CASSPVGGVCTDTQYF.

This sequence joins TRBV20-1 and TRBJ2-3, with 9 nucleotides matching TRBD2. The germline CDR1 and CDR2 sequences are DFQATT and SNEGSKA (reference sequence). The CDR3 runs to 14 residues. V shed 7 bases, J shed 3 bases, and the junction held 8 bases outside the gene matches. The CDR3 loop reads CSVRSSGKTDTQYF. For the CDR3, the DNA is TGCAGTGTAAGGTCTAGCGGGAAGACAGATACGCAGTATTTT.

This sequence joins TRBV6-2 or TRBV6-3 and TRBJ2-5; D gene uncertain. V lost 0 bases, J lost 2 bases, and 7 bases lay in between. This CDR3 has 14 residues. Germline V CDR1 and CDR2: MNHEY, SVGEGT. The CDR3 spells CASSYSWDQETQYF. DNA for the CDR3: TGTGCCAGCAGTTACTCGTGGGATCAAGAGACCCAGTACTTC.

The chain couples TRBV20-1 to TRBJ2-1; TRBD2 matches 14 bases. J was trimmed by 5 bases and V by 6 bases; bases with no gene match: 15. Germline V gene lookup returns CDR1 DFQATT and CDR2 SNEGSKA (reference sequence). The CDR3 has 18 amino acids. The CDR3 bases are TGCAGTGCAGAAACCGGGACTAGCGGGAGAAAAGTCAACAATGAGCAGTTCTTC. This translates into CSAETGTSGRKVNNEQFF.

This clonotype turned up a few times. The chain links TRBV20-1 to TRBJ2-1, with 8 bases matching TRBD2. CDR1 is DFQATT and CDR2 is SNEGSKA in the germline V gene (reference sequence). This CDR3 comprises 16 residues. V was pared by 5 bases and J by 10 bases, with 19 bases of the junction left unmatched. The CDR3 DNA reads as TGCAGTGCTGGATTTAACGCGGGAGGTATTTTTTTGGAGCAGTTCTTC. Translation: CSAGFNAGGIFLEQFF.

The J gene is TRBJ1-2, the V gene TRBV11-2, with D hard to call. Trimming cost V 1 base and J 0 bases, with 6 bases left between them. This CDR3 region has 14 residues. Germline loops: CDR1 SGHAT, CDR2 FQNNGV. The CDR3 sequence: CASSLGWSNYGYTF. CDR3 nucleotides: TGTGCCAGCAGCTTAGGGTGGTCTAACTATGGCTACACCTTC.

This clonotype was observed a few times. The V call is TRBV20-1, the J call TRBJ2-7, with a possible D match to TRBD1 (7 bases). Trimming took off 0 bases at V and 0 bases at J, with 18 bases between the two ends. The CDR3 runs to 17 residues. From germline, CDR1 is DFQATT and CDR2 SNEGSKA (reference sequence). The CDR3 loop is CSARDWAAGQSSYEQYF. The CDR3 nucleotides are TGCAGTGCTAGAGATTGGGCCGCGGGACAGAGCTCCTACGAGCAGTACTTC.

This chain joins TRBV5-6 and TRBJ2-5; 8 bases agree with TRBD1. Trimming took 3 bases from V and 3 from J; bases not matched to a gene: 10. The CDR3 runs 16 residues. Germline loops: CDR1 SGHDT, CDR2 YYEEEE. The CDR3 protein is CASSSRGRGTKETQYF. As DNA, the CDR3 is TGTGCCAGCAGCTCCAGGGGGCGCGGGACCAAAGAGACCCAGTACTTC.

The rearrangement joins TRBV14 to TRBJ2-5; D uncertain. The V gene lost 6 bases and the J gene lost 5 bases, with 10 bases spanning the gap. The CDR3 totals 12 residues. Germline V lookup: CDR1 SGHDN, CDR2 FVKESK. CDR3 in DNA: TGTGCCAGCAGAGGGATCGGTGAGACCCAGTACTTC. It codes for CASRGIGETQYF.

The chain has TRBV18 and TRBJ2-5; 7 positions match TRBD1. Germline V CDR1 and CDR2: KGHSH, LQKENI. Trimming cost V 1 base and J 11 bases; bases outside gene matches: 4. The CDR3 contains 12 residues. The CDR3 DNA reads TGTGCCAGCTCACCACTTTTGGGACAGCAGTACTTC. Its protein product is CASSPLLGQQYF.

This clonotype was seen more than once but under ten times. The chain combines TRBV20-1 with TRBJ2-1; TRBD2 agrees at 7 bases. The V and J ends lost 3 bases and 4 bases, in that order; junction bases with no gene match: 9. From germline, CDR1 is DFQATT and CDR2 SNEGSKA (reference sequence). The CDR3 is made up of 15 amino acids. This CDR3 reads CSASSAGLVYNEQFF. The CDR3 nucleotides are TGCAGTGCTAGTTCCGCTGGACTAGTATACAATGAGCAGTTCTTC.

This clonotype was counted a few times. The rearrangement uses TRBV4-2 and TRBJ1-2; the D is unclear. The CDR3 contains 14 residues. Germline V gene data show CDR1 as LGHNA and CDR2 as YNFKEQ. V was trimmed by 0 bases and J by 1 base, leaving 6 bases between them. This chain's CDR3 is CASSQDPVNYGYTF. CDR3 nucleotides: TGTGCCAGCAGCCAAGACCCGGTTAACTATGGCTACACCTTC.

This clonotype was seen only a few times. The CDR3 region is CATSRGETSGRDEQFF. The CDR3 DNA follows: TGTGCCACCAGCAGAGGCGAGACTAGCGGTCGCGATGAGCAGTTCTTC. The chain links TRBV15 to TRBJ2-1; 9 bases match TRBD2. This CDR3 has 16 residues. Germline-derived CDR1 and CDR2 are LNHNV and YYDKDF (reference sequence). V shed 1 base and J 8 bases; nucleotides not matched to a gene: 9.

The chain employs TRBV12-3 or TRBV12-4 and TRBJ2-7; 7 bases match TRBD1. The CDR3 covers 14 residues. The V and J ends lost 6 bases and 3 bases, in that order; junction bases with no gene match: 8. The CDR3 sequence is CASSPTGVLYEQYF. The CDR3 nucleotides read TGTGCCAGCAGCCCTACAGGGGTACTCTACGAGCAGTACTTC.

The J gene is TRBJ1-4, the V gene TRBV7-8, with unresolved D. This CDR3 contains 16 residues. The V gene's germline CDR1 is SGHVS and CDR2 FQNEAQ. Trimming pared 3 bases from V and 0 bases from J, leaving 11 bases between. The CDR3 coding sequence is TGTGCCAGCAGCTTTACCCCAGATGCAACTAATGAAAAACTGTTTTTT. Residues: CASSFTPDATNEKLFF.

This chain uses TRBV24-1 with TRBJ2-2; 7 nucleotides match TRBD2. Trimming took 4 bases from V and 7 from J; bases not matched to a gene: 8. Germline V gene lookup returns CDR1 KGHDR and CDR2 SFDVKD. The CDR3 sequence is 15 residues long. The CDR3 nucleotides read TGTGCCACCAGTGACCGCGGGAGTATAGGCGGGGAGCTGTTTTTT. This translates into CATSDRGSIGGELFF.

Notes on this clonotype: It may be a read error: a sequence one base away is much more abundant. This sequence joins TRBV6-2 or TRBV6-3 and TRBJ2-5; the match to TRBD2 covers 7 bases. CDR3 length: 14 residues. Germline assignment: CDR1 MNHEY and CDR2 SVGEGT. This CDR3 is CASRKSGAQEIQYF. Written as DNA, the CDR3 is TGTGCCAGCAGGAAAAGCGGGGCCCAAGAGATCCAGTACTTC.

The chain recombines TRBV7-2 with TRBJ2-3, with 11 positions matching TRBD2. This CDR3 is built from 12 residues. V dropped 10 bases and J dropped 5; count of bases not matched to a gene: 2. Germline CDR1 SGHTA, CDR2 FQGNSA. The CDR3 DNA is TGTGCCACCGGACTAGCGGGAGATACGCAGTATTTT. This sequence encodes CATGLAGDTQYF.

The J gene is TRBJ2-7, the V gene TRBV20-1, with a tentative D call TRBD2 (5 bases). The CDR3 is made up of 16 amino acids. The ends were cut back, 6 bases at V and 6 bases at J, with 27 bases in the middle. The germline V gene has CDR1 DFQATT and CDR2 SNEGSKA (reference sequence). The CDR3: CSAPSFNPGRGSEQYF. In DNA, the CDR3 is TGCAGTGCGCCGAGTTTCAACCCGGGGAGAGGTAGCGAGCAGTACTTC.

The chain links TRBV20-1 to TRBJ2-1, with 10 bases identical to TRBD1. This CDR3 contains 16 residues. Per the germline V gene, CDR1 is DFQATT and CDR2 is SNEGSKA (reference sequence). J was trimmed by 9 bases and V by 4 bases; bases with no gene match: 15. The CDR3 is CSATGQGRAGVAEQFF. As DNA, the CDR3 is TGCAGTGCTACGGGACAGGGGAGAGCGGGAGTAGCTGAGCAGTTCTTC.

CDR3 sequence (DNA): TGTGCCAGCAGGCCGTCTAGCGGGGGGGGCCCGATACATGAGCAGTTCTTC. Translation: CASRPSSGGGPIHEQFF. The chain links TRBV6-1 to TRBJ2-1, with TRBD2 identical over 12 bases. CDR3 length: 17 residues. V gave up 6 bases and J gave up 8 bases; unmatched junction bases: 14. Germline CDR1 and CDR2: MNHNS and SASEGT.

This chain joins TRBV20-1 and TRBJ2-3; 12 bases map to TRBD1. Germline V gives CDR1 DFQATT, CDR2 SNEGSKA (reference sequence). CDR3 size: 15 residues. V dropped 6 bases and J dropped 2; count of bases not matched to a gene: 6. The CDR3 is CSATGDRGPTDTQYF. The CDR3 coding sequence is TGCAGTGCCACCGGGGACAGGGGGCCCACAGATACGCAGTATTTT.

The rearrangement joins TRBV20-1 to TRBJ1-4; 10 bases agree with TRBD1. In germline, CDR1 is DFQATT, CDR2 SNEGSKA (reference sequence). The CDR3 runs to 14 residues. Trimming cost V 5 bases and J 6 bases; bases outside gene matches: 6. The CDR3 loop reads CSAATGTGDEKLFF. The CDR3 coding sequence is TGCAGTGCTGCTACCGGGACAGGGGATGAAAAACTGTTTTTT.

The V and J genes are TRBV5-6 and TRBJ2-5; D perhaps matches TRBD2 (5 bases). The V and J ends lost 4 bases and 3 bases respectively, with 16 bases between them. Per the germline V gene, CDR1 is SGHDT and CDR2 is YYEEEE. The CDR3 runs 15 residues. CDR3 in DNA: TGTGCCAGCAGCCTCCCGGGATTGGGGAAAGAGACCCAGTACTTC. Protein product: CASSLPGLGKETQYF.

This clonotype was recorded a few times. V and J are TRBV12-3 or TRBV12-4 and TRBJ1-5, with a possible D match to TRBD1 (5 bases). The CDR3 length is 14 residues. V was cut by 6 bases and J by 7 bases, with 16 bases left in between. CDR3 protein: CASSPVSGDQPQHF. CDR3 in DNA: TGTGCCAGCAGCCCAGTTTCGGGGGACCAGCCCCAGCATTTT.

This clonotype was observed a handful of times. The chain recombines TRBV29-1 with TRBJ2-5; the D is unclear. Trimming pared 0 bases from V and 5 bases from J, leaving 16 bases between. CDR1 and CDR2 (germline): SQVTM, ANQGSEA. This CDR3 region has 15 residues. In DNA form, the CDR3 reads TGCAGCGTTGAAGATCTTGCATTGGATTCTGAGACCCAGTACTTC. Amino acids: CSVEDLALDSETQYF.